A single sample is the source of the 29 T cell receptor beta chains below, sequenced in a study of OX40 agonist ivuxolimab in advanced cancers. The assay was immunoSEQ multiplex PCR, and TCRdb's table has in-frame clones only and misses some. The sample includes roughly 66,000 clones, around 86% of them seen just once. Sequenced here: CD4+ or CD8+ T cells sorted from blood, sampled in a trial of the OX40 agonist ivuxolimab. These receptors were obtained from an adult with an advanced solid tumor such as melanoma, head and neck, liver or kidney cancer.

This clone appeared a single time. J is TRBJ1-2 and V is TRBV11-2; 7 nucleotides align to TRBD1. The germline CDR1 and CDR2 sequences are SGHAT and FQNNGV. This CDR3 has 13 residues. V trimming: 4 bases; J trimming: 7 bases; junction bases outside the gene matches: 6. In DNA form, the CDR3 reads TGTGCCAGCAGCTCCAGGGGGTCTTCTGGCTACACCTTC. Its translation is CASSSRGSSGYTF.

This chain connects TRBV6-1 to TRBJ2-5; D unresolved. Trimming took off 2 bases at V and 3 bases at J, with 4 bases between the two ends. Germline V gives CDR1 MNHNS, CDR2 SASEGT. The CDR3 length is 12 residues. The CDR3 DNA is TGTGCCAGCAGTGAACTGAAAGAGACCCAGTACTTC. As protein: CASSELKETQYF.

The chain joins TRBV6-5 to TRBJ1-2; D perhaps matches TRBD1 (5 bases). In germline, CDR1 is MNHEY, CDR2 SVGAGI. V dropped 6 bases and J dropped 3 bases, with 11 bases sitting between them. This CDR3 has 13 residues. The CDR3 spells CASRGGTHYGYTF. In nucleotides, the CDR3 is TGTGCCAGCAGGGGGGGGACGCACTATGGCTACACCTTC.

The chain uses TRBV2 and TRBJ2-1; 10 nucleotides align to TRBD2. This CDR3 comprises 15 residues. V dropped 4 bases and J dropped 6; count of bases not matched to a gene: 6. CDR1 and CDR2 (germline): SNHLY, FYNNEI. CDR3 nucleotides: TGTGCCAGCAGTGCAACTAGCGGGAATGGCAATGAGCAGTTCTTC. Translating gives CASSATSGNGNEQFF.

The chain couples TRBV19 to TRBJ1-2, with 9 bases matching TRBD1. CDR1 is LNHDA, CDR2 SQIVND, per germline (reference sequence). V lost 7 bases and J lost 8; bases outside the gene matches: 14. The CDR3 runs 15 residues. CDR3 sequence: CASTRVPDRGHGYTF. The CDR3 DNA follows: TGTGCCAGTACTAGGGTACCGGACAGGGGTCACGGCTACACCTTC.

This rearrangement joins TRBV5-4 to TRBJ2-1, with D perhaps TRBD1 or TRBD2 (5 bases each). CDR1 is SGHNT and CDR2 is YYREEE in the germline V gene (reference sequence). The CDR3 loop spans 15 amino acids. V was clipped by 5 bases and J by 13 bases, with 25 bases between them. CDR3 nucleotides: TGTGCCAGCAGATGGGGGTTGGAGACAGCACCTTCCCAGTTCTTC. It is translated as CASRWGLETAPSQFF.

The chain links TRBV19 to TRBJ2-7, with D possibly matching TRBD1 (5 bases). V was cut by 5 bases and J by 4 bases, with 9 bases left in between. This CDR3 is built from 12 residues. CDR1 LNHDA and CDR2 SQIVND come from the germline V gene (reference sequence). The CDR3 DNA is TGTGCCAGTAGTGCCAACAGGTACGAGCAGTACTTC. Residues: CASSANRYEQYF.

The V and J genes are TRBV10-3 and TRBJ2-3, with no clear D. V lost 4 bases to trimming and J lost 2 bases, with 4 bases between them. Per germline, CDR1 ENHRY and CDR2 SYGVKD. This CDR3 has 12 amino acids. CDR3 coding DNA: TGTGCCATCAGTGGAACCACAGATACGCAGTATTTT. It specifies CAISGTTDTQYF.

V usage is TRBV6-5 and J usage is TRBJ2-5; D gene uncertain. Germline lookup yields CDR1 MNHEY and CDR2 SVGAGI. There are 12 residues in the CDR3. Trimming pared 5 bases from V and 3 bases from J, leaving 7 bases between. The CDR3 is CASSGTEETQYF. The CDR3 DNA reads TGTGCCAGCAGTGGAACAGAAGAGACCCAGTACTTC.

The chain couples TRBV11-3 to TRBJ2-7; maybe TRBD2 (6 bases). V lost 4 bases, J lost 3 bases, and 10 bases lay in between. CDR3 size: 13 residues. In germline, CDR1 is SGHNT, CDR2 YENEEA. The CDR3 is CASSSPTSYEQYF. In DNA form, the CDR3 reads TGTGCCAGCAGCTCCCCGACTAGCTACGAGCAGTACTTC.

This chain uses TRBV10-3 with TRBJ2-7; D uncertain. The CDR3 sequence is 14 residues long. V lost 6 bases to trimming and J lost 0 bases, with 12 bases between them. Germline V CDR1 and CDR2: ENHRY, SYGVKD. CDR3 sequence reads: CAIRTKESSYEQYF. The DNA of the CDR3 is TGTGCCATCAGAACCAAGGAAAGCTCCTACGAGCAGTACTTC.

The CDR3 here is CASRESPNEQFF. The CDR3 DNA reads as TGTGCCAGTCGGGAGAGTCCAAATGAGCAGTTCTTC. V usage is TRBV19 and J usage is TRBJ2-1; TRBD2 might be the D (6 bases). This CDR3 has 12 amino acids. Deletions cut 8 bases from V and 7 bases from J, with 12 bases between. Germline V gene data show CDR1 as LNHDA and CDR2 as SQIVND (reference sequence).

The chain employs TRBV10-2 and TRBJ1-1; TRBD1 aligns across 8 bases. Germline loops: CDR1 WSHSY, CDR2 SAAADI. V trimming: 6 bases; J trimming: 6 bases; junction bases outside the gene matches: 12. CDR3 length: 15 amino acids. The CDR3 loop reads CASRVTGTGNSEAFF. CDR3 bases: TGCGCCAGCAGAGTCACCGGGACAGGCAACTCTGAAGCTTTCTTT.

The V and J genes are TRBV25-1 and TRBJ1-4; D is unresolved. Per germline, CDR1 MGHDK and CDR2 SYGVNS. The CDR3 consists of 12 residues. The ends were cut back, 8 bases at V and 13 bases at J, with 17 bases in the middle. This chain's CDR3 is CASSGSAVRLFF. The CDR3 coding sequence is TGTGCCAGCTCGGGGTCGGCAGTCCGACTGTTTTTT. Full variable domain (missing parts from reference TRBV25-1 and TRBJ1-4): EADIYQTPRYLVIGTGKKITLECSQTMGHDKMYWYQQDPGMELHLIHYSYGVNSTEKGDLSSESTVSRIRTEHFPLTLESARPSHTSQYLCASSGSAVRLFFGSGTQLSVL.

The chain employs TRBV27 and TRBJ2-3; 8 positions agree with TRBD2. The CDR3 loop spans 14 amino acids. Losses at the gene ends were 3 bases for V and 3 bases for J; bases not matched to a gene: 2. Per germline, CDR1 MNHEY and CDR2 SMNVEV (reference sequence). CDR3 nucleotides: TGTGCCAGCAGTTTCGGGAGGGCAACAGATACGCAGTATTTT. Protein product: CASSFGRATDTQYF.

The sample holds many counts of this clone. The chain is built from TRBV6-5 and TRBJ1-2; the D gene is possibly TRBD1 (6 bases). Germline CDR1 MNHEY, CDR2 SVGAGI. This CDR3 is built from 15 residues. V shed 8 bases and J shed 8 bases, with 24 bases lying between them. CDR3 DNA sequence: TGTGCCAGCGGTCCACGGGGGGCAGGGGAGGACGGCTACACCTTC. Its translation: CASGPRGAGEDGYTF.

The J gene is TRBJ2-3, the V gene TRBV7-8; D remains ambiguous. The germline V and J ends were trimmed by 4 bases and 3 bases, with 17 bases remaining between them. The germline V gene has CDR1 SGHVS and CDR2 FQNEAQ. CDR3 size: 16 residues. CDR3 sequence: CASSSMPGLGTDTQYF. Written as DNA, the CDR3 is TGTGCCAGCAGCTCAATGCCAGGTTTGGGAACAGATACGCAGTATTTT.

The genes are TRBV7-3 and TRBJ2-7, with D unclear. CDR1 is SGHTA, CDR2 FQGTGA, per germline. Trimming cost V 2 bases and J 4 bases, with 15 bases left between them. This CDR3 has 15 amino acids. The CDR3 DNA reads as TGTGCCAGCAGCTTACTCCCAGGAGTATCTTACGAGCAGTACTTC. It encodes CASSLLPGVSYEQYF.

This chain connects TRBV29-1 to TRBJ2-1; D gene ambiguous. The CDR3 has 17 residues. Germline V CDR1 and CDR2: SQVTM, ANQGSEA. Trimming cost V 5 bases and J 1 base, with 21 bases left between them. CDR3 DNA: TGCAGCGTTTTTGGTGTATCGGGTCTGGGGTCCTACAATGAGCAGTTCTTC. It codes for CSVFGVSGLGSYNEQFF.

The chain couples TRBV5-4 to TRBJ2-1, with D unclear. V was clipped by 0 bases and J by 6 bases, with 10 bases between them. The CDR3 extends over 14 amino acids. The germline V gene has CDR1 SGHNT and CDR2 YYREEE (reference sequence). CDR3 in DNA: TGTGCCAGCAGCTTGGACCCAATAGGCAATGAGCAGTTCTTC. The encoded protein is CASSLDPIGNEQFF.

The chain joins TRBV27 to TRBJ1-5; tentative D call: TRBD1 (6 bases). The CDR3 extends over 18 amino acids. The germline V and J ends were trimmed by 0 bases and 6 bases, with 21 bases remaining between them. Looked up from germline, CDR1 is MNHEY and CDR2 is SMNVEV (reference sequence). The CDR3 coding sequence is TGTGCCAGCAGTTTATCGGACCCTACAGGGCCGACGGGTCAGCCCCAGCATTTT. Encoded protein: CASSLSDPTGPTGQPQHF.

The rearrangement links TRBV7-2 to TRBJ1-5, with a tentative D call TRBD1 (6 bases). V lost 5 bases, J lost 1 base, and 15 bases lay in between. Germline V CDR1 and CDR2: SGHTA, FQGNSA. CDR3 size: 16 residues. The CDR3 reads CASSLNAQGSNQPQHF. The CDR3 DNA reads as TGTGCCAGCAGCCTAAACGCACAGGGCAGCAATCAGCCCCAGCATTTT.

The table lists this clone with a count of one. The rearrangement joins TRBV4-1 to TRBJ2-5, with 9 bases aligning to TRBD2. Judging by the DNA end, TRBJ2-7 fits better; the J call may be wrong. The germline V gene has CDR1 MGHRA and CDR2 YSYEKL. The CDR3 loop spans 15 amino acids. The DNA of the CDR3 is TGCGCCAGCAGCCAAGAGCGCGGGAGGGCCGACGAGCAGTACTTC. It specifies CASSQERGRADEQYF.

V usage is TRBV11-3 and J usage is TRBJ2-1; no clear D gene. Germline CDR1 SGHNT, CDR2 YENEEA. Trimming left V 4 bases short and J 6 bases short, with 13 bases between. The CDR3 covers 14 residues. CDR3 sequence reads: CASSSGRATNEQFF. CDR3 coding DNA: TGTGCCAGCAGCTCCGGACGGGCGACCAATGAGCAGTTCTTC. Together with reference TRBV11-3 and TRBJ2-1, the CDR3 gives the full variable domain: EAGVVQSPRYKIIEKKQPVAFWCNPISGHNTLYWYLQNLGQGPELLIRYENEEAVDDSQLPKDRFSAERLKGVDSTLKIQPAELGDSAVYLCASSSGRATNEQFFGPGTRLTVL.

This chain connects TRBV27 to TRBJ2-1; TRBD1 might be the D (7 bases). The V gene lost 5 bases and the J gene lost 8 bases, with 22 bases spanning the gap. In germline, CDR1 is MNHEY, CDR2 SMNVEV (reference sequence). The CDR3 extends over 16 amino acids. CDR3 sequence (DNA): TGTGCCAGCAGTACCCGCAACAGGGGAGGATTACATGAGCAGTTCTTC. This gives the protein CASSTRNRGGLHEQFF.

This rearrangement joins TRBV7-3 to TRBJ2-3; 7 bases align to TRBD2. Per germline, CDR1 SGHTA and CDR2 FQGTGA. The CDR3 has 16 amino acids. V lost 5 bases to trimming and J lost 8 bases; unmatched junction nucleotides: 16. The CDR3 region is CASSPSPLALMGTQYF. In DNA, the CDR3 is TGTGCCAGCAGCCCGAGCCCACTAGCGTTGATGGGTACGCAGTATTTT. Full variable domain (remainder filled in from reference TRBV7-3 and TRBJ2-3): GAGVSQTPSNKVTEKGKYVELRCDPISGHTALYWYRQSLGQGPEFLIYFQGTGAADDSGLPNDRFFAVRPEGSVSTLKIQRTERGDSAVYLCASSPSPLALMGTQYFGPGTRLTVL.

The chain combines TRBV11-3 with TRBJ2-3; no definite D call. This CDR3 contains 15 residues. From germline, CDR1 is SGHNT and CDR2 YENEEA. The germline V and J ends were trimmed by 3 bases and 0 bases, with 10 bases remaining between them. CDR3 nucleotide sequence: TGTGCCAGCAGCTTTCAAGGGCTAAGCACAGATACGCAGTATTTT. It encodes CASSFQGLSTDTQYF.

V usage is TRBV7-6 and J usage is TRBJ2-7; 13 bases map to TRBD2. Trimming removed 5 bases from V and 2 bases from J; junction bases left unmatched: 3. CDR3 size: 15 residues. The germline CDR1 and CDR2 sequences are SGHVS and FNYEAQ. CDR3 DNA sequence: TGTGCCAGCAGCCTTGGGACTAGCGGGACCTACGAGCAGTACTTC. Protein product: CASSLGTSGTYEQYF.

This chain joins TRBV7-2 and TRBJ1-5; a weak D match, TRBD1 (5 bases). V was shortened by 3 bases and J by 4 bases, with 10 bases between the two germline ends. The CDR3 length is 14 residues. Germline-derived CDR1 and CDR2 are SGHTA and FQGNSA. The CDR3 sequence: CASSFRERNQPQHF. The CDR3 region has the DNA TGTGCCAGCAGCTTCAGGGAGCGGAATCAGCCCCAGCATTTT.